This TCR beta chain emerged from a study of blood T cell repertoires in COVID-19 (dated by TCRdb to about 2020). Background for the entire study: Samples covering the acute and convalescent phases of COVID-19 were provided by collaborators in the United States, Italy and Spain. The prospective study material was composed of cDNA or gDNA derived from T cells, B-cell-depleted T cells, or PBMCs. The dataset comprised deeply sampled blood TCRbeta repertoires from subjects exposed to, actively infected with, or recovered from COVID-19. The repertoires were made available in a free public database intended to serve as a resource for research on the immune response to SARS-CoV-2. The samples were drawn from two sources: the first 160 participants of the ongoing ImmuneRACE study, and 950 to 1,500 subjects contributed by 6 global collaborators. The sample metadata nearly always contained a de-identified subject ID, COVID-19 status, age in years and sex. Where available, HLA class I and class II types were obtained from metadata supplied by the sample provider rather than from assay-based typing.

The immunoSEQ Assay, a bias-controlled multiplex PCR, was used to amplify TCRbeta CDR3 regions from genomic DNA. Under the source paper's analysis protocol: The number of nucleated cells in each sample was estimated by amplification of reference gene primers within the assay. Sequence reads were collapsed and filtered to measure the absolute abundance of every unique TCRbeta CDR3 rearrangement. For each sample, productive Simpson clonality was calculated as the square root of Simpson's diversity index across productive rearrangements. Here the immuneACCESS table is served through TCRdb, limited to in-frame sequences with V and J called. Missing clones are a known gap in these copies; in checked studies unresolved V genes cover under half, and the rest lacks a known reason. D and trimming come from the DNA, and the V and J calls and clone size come from that table. The sample profile shows tens of thousands of clones; around 80% of them were found once. Clones ranked in the top ten supply 30% to 45% of the sample.

Beyond this particular receptor, the publication reports: The quantity of clinical and demographic metadata differed by source and by participant and was supplied without curation.

Concerning this clone: It has no known antigen specificity. No much larger clonotype is one base removed from it; base qualities were not supplied.

The collaborating institutions used their own protocols to collect whole blood in K2EDTA tubes. For TCRbeta analysis, collaborators shipped samples as frozen whole blood, isolated PBMCs, or DNA extracted from either of those sample types. In the germline V gene, CDR1 corresponds to SQVTM and CDR2 to ANQGSEA. Including the terminal cysteine and phenylalanine, the CDR3 comprises 14 residues. Only the CDR3 part of the read is kept: 42 bases, read in frame from the first base. The V end gives up 0 bases and the J end 2 bases, leaving 3 bases in the junction not matched to a gene. The rearrangement combines TRBV29-1 with TRBJ2-7, with 8 bases aligning to TRBD1. The origin of this receptor is a man aged 80 or over with active or convalescent COVID-19. Source material: peripheral blood. The DNA reads as follows: TGCAGCGTTGAAGAGGACAGGGCCCCCTACGAGCAGTACTTC. Translated, it reads CSVEEDRAPYEQYF.